This T cell receptor beta chain was recovered during a study of cytomegalovirus exposure and HLA in healthy donors. Study-level points and caveats: Cytomegalovirus-associated TCR beta chains were listed, numbering over 150. According to a subsequent analysis, TCR clusters identified in the first cohort showed a tendency to co-occur across the approximately 130 validation repertoires. Reports indicated that the classifier achieved high specificity and sensitivity in diagnosing cytomegalovirus status.

As concerns this clone: Its antigen is unknown.

The donors were members of the validation cohort comprising over a hundred subjects, separate from the approximately 630-subject first cohort. The method was immunoSEQ multiplex PCR; TCRdb's version includes in-frame clones alone and lacks a portion of them. The repertoire holds roughly 300,000 clones, roughly nine tenths seen once, with roughly 1.2% in the top ten. This clonotype was sampled from a woman aged 25-40 years in good health and CMV-seropositive. The material sequenced was PBMCs.

The DNA for the CDR3 is TGCAGCGCCACGACAGGGGAAGAGACCCAGTACTTC. This sequence encodes CSATTGEETQYF. This rearrangement joins TRBV29-1 to TRBJ2-5, with 8 bases that match TRBD1. The length of the CDR3 is 12 residues. Trimming at V came to 7 bases and at J to 3 bases, leaving 4 bases not matched to a gene. CDR1 and CDR2 from the germline V gene are SQVTM and ANQGSEA.